Each of the 20 T cell receptor beta chains below was sequenced from the same sample in a study of T cell clonotyping in hematopoietic cell transplantation. Some clones are missing from TCRdb's copy, which holds only in-frame ones; the method was immunoSEQ multiplex PCR. Of some 8,800 clones listed, over 85% were seen once; the top ten hold under 7.5%. Sequences were derived from PBMCs, sampled 100 days after allogeneic stem cell transplant. All receptors come from a male patient in his forties or fifties who had an allogeneic stem cell transplant from a related donor, so T cells may come from the graft donor. Some clones in this sample may be carry-over from other donors' samples.

This rearrangement joins TRBV11-2 to TRBJ2-7; no clear D gene. The germline V gene encodes CDR1 SGHAT and CDR2 FQNNGV. The CDR3 is 16 amino acids. With 0 bases removed from V and 1 base from J, the gap between germline ends came to 13 bases. This chain's CDR3 is CASSLDINLRSYEQYF. The CDR3 DNA follows: TGTGCCAGCAGCTTAGACATCAATTTAAGGTCCTACGAGCAGTACTTC.

The rearrangement uses TRBV5-1 and TRBJ1-5, with 8 bases lining up with TRBD1. Trimming cost V 4 bases and J 1 base; bases outside gene matches: 4. The CDR3 covers 15 residues. CDR1 is SGHRS and CDR2 is YFSETQ in the germline V gene. CDR3: CASSPTGGSNQPQHF. In DNA form, the CDR3 reads TGCGCCAGCAGCCCTACAGGGGGGAGCAATCAGCCCCAGCATTTT.

CDR3 amino acids: CASSQEGQTFGTEAFF. In DNA form, the CDR3 reads TGCGCCAGCAGCCAAGAGGGCCAAACGTTCGGCACTGAAGCTTTCTTT. This chain uses TRBV4-1 with TRBJ1-1; D is unresolved. V was shortened by 0 bases and J by 4 bases, with 15 bases between the two germline ends. The CDR3 is 16 residues long. Germline V gives CDR1 MGHRA, CDR2 YSYEKL.

The V gene is TRBV6-1, the J gene TRBJ1-5; D gene unclear. The germline gives CDR1 MNHNS, CDR2 SASEGT. The CDR3 loop spans 15 amino acids. Trimming removed 0 bases from V and 0 bases from J, with 6 bases in between. The CDR3 sequence: CASSEAGNSNQPQHF. DNA of the CDR3: TGTGCCAGCAGTGAAGCGGGGAATAGCAATCAGCCCCAGCATTTT.

The V call is TRBV14, the J call TRBJ2-1; 9 bases are shared with TRBD2. Germline V gives CDR1 SGHDN, CDR2 FVKESK. The V segment lost 0 bases and the J segment 7 bases; nucleotides outside the gene matches: 7. This CDR3 spans 16 amino acids. The DNA for the CDR3 is TGTGCCAGCAGCCAAGATCTAGCGGGATGGTTTAATGAGCAGTTCTTC. It specifies CASSQDLAGWFNEQFF.

In this sample, this clone turned up once. CDR3 sequence: CASSSGASGDYEQYF. The CDR3 DNA reads as TGTGCCAGCAGCTCAGGCGCTAGCGGGGACTACGAGCAGTACTTC. The chain carries TRBV7-6 and TRBJ2-7; TRBD2 aligns across 9 bases. CDR1 is SGHVS and CDR2 is FNYEAQ in the germline V gene. The CDR3 runs 15 residues. V lost 4 bases to trimming and J lost 3 bases; unmatched junction nucleotides: 7.

The chain links TRBV5-6 to TRBJ1-5, with D tentatively TRBD1 (5 bases). The CDR3 runs to 16 residues. Germline CDR1 is SGHDT and CDR2 is YYEEEE. V was pared by 2 bases and J by 6 bases, with 18 bases between. The CDR3 bases are TGTGCCAGCAGCTTTGGGGCAGGGAGGGGCGGTCAGCCCCAGCATTTT. This gives the protein CASSFGAGRGGQPQHF. Variable domain in full (rest from reference TRBV5-6 and TRBJ1-5): DAGVTQSPTHLIKTRGQQVTLRCSPKSGHDTVSWYQQALGQGPQFIFQYYEEEERQRGNFPDRFSGHQFPNYSSELNVNALLLGDSALYLCASSFGAGRGGQPQHFGDGTRLSIL.

This clone turned up a few times. The rearrangement uses TRBV9 and TRBJ2-7; tentatively, D is TRBD2 (5 bases). The CDR3 is 15 residues long. Trimming stripped 3 bases from V and 1 base from J, with 14 bases between. From germline, CDR1 is SGDLS and CDR2 YYNGEE. The DNA of the CDR3 is TGTGCCAGCAGCGCGGAAGGTACGGGGTCCTACGAGCAGTACTTC. Translated, it gives CASSAEGTGSYEQYF.

The V gene is TRBV29-1, the J gene TRBJ2-7; D possibly uses TRBD1 or TRBD2 (5 bases each). The CDR3 sequence is 11 residues long. The V and J ends lost 6 bases and 3 bases respectively, with 9 bases between them. Germline assignment: CDR1 SQVTM and CDR2 ANQGSEA. The CDR3 DNA reads as TGCAGCGTGGGACGGGACTACGAGCAGTACTTC. As protein: CSVGRDYEQYF.

J is TRBJ2-7 and V is TRBV9; 11 bases are a match to TRBD1. Germline V CDR1 and CDR2: SGDLS, YYNGEE. V trimming: 3 bases; J trimming: 6 bases; junction bases outside the gene matches: 8. The CDR3 is 15 residues long. The DNA for the CDR3 is TGTGCCAGCAGCGGCGAAGGACAGGGGGCGAGCGAGCAGTACTTC. As protein: CASSGEGQGASEQYF.

V usage is TRBV6-1 and J usage is TRBJ1-6; D is possibly TRBD1 (5 bases). CDR1 and CDR2 (germline): MNHNS, SASEGT. This CDR3 comprises 15 residues. Trimming took 5 bases from V and 8 from J, leaving 16 bases between them. DNA of the CDR3: TGTGCCAGCAGTACCTCTAGGGACGTTTATTCACCCCTCCACTTT. This encodes CASSTSRDVYSPLHF.

DNA of the CDR3: TGTGCCAGCAGGGTTGATAGCAATGAGCAGTTCTTC. Translation gives CASRVDSNEQFF. The rearrangement joins TRBV2 to TRBJ2-1; D call uncertain. The CDR3 covers 12 residues. Deletions cut 6 bases from V and 6 bases from J, with 9 bases between. CDR1 and CDR2 from the germline V gene are SNHLY and FYNNEI.

The J gene is TRBJ1-5, the V gene TRBV9, with a possible D match to TRBD1 (6 bases). There are 16 residues in the CDR3. V was shortened by 5 bases and J by 2 bases, with 17 bases between the two germline ends. Looked up from germline, CDR1 is SGDLS and CDR2 is YYNGEE. CDR3 loop: CASSHRVGGRNQPQHF. CDR3 DNA: TGTGCCAGCAGTCATAGGGTGGGGGGCCGCAATCAGCCCCAGCATTTT. Variable domain in full (rest from reference TRBV9 and TRBJ1-5): DSGVTQTPKHLITATGQRVTLRCSPRSGDLSVYWYQQSLDQGLQFLIQYYNGEERAKGNILERFSAQQFPDLHSELNLSSLELGDSALYFCASSHRVGGRNQPQHFGDGTRLSIL.

The V gene is TRBV5-4, the J gene TRBJ1-2; TRBD1 matches at 8 bases. In germline, CDR1 is SGHNT, CDR2 YYREEE (reference sequence). The CDR3 covers 14 residues. V was pared by 3 bases and J by 7 bases, with 8 bases of the junction left unmatched. This CDR3 reads CASSSYQGAGGYTF. CDR3 in DNA: TGTGCCAGCAGCTCCTATCAGGGGGCGGGTGGCTACACCTTC.

The chain employs TRBV19 and TRBJ2-3, with D perhaps TRBD2 (5 bases). The CDR3 spans 10 residues. V was clipped by 8 bases and J by 5 bases, with 5 bases between them. From germline, CDR1 is LNHDA and CDR2 SQIVND (reference sequence). In DNA, the CDR3 is TGTGCCAGTGAGGGAGATACGCAGTATTTT. Its translation: CASEGDTQYF.

This chain connects TRBV27 to TRBJ2-7, with 9 positions matching TRBD2. Germline trimming cut 2 bases from V and 3 bases from J; bases unmatched to any gene: 8. Germline V CDR1 and CDR2: MNHEY, SMNVEV (reference sequence). The CDR3 extends over 16 amino acids. CDR3 bases: TGTGCCAGCAGTTTAGGGCTCACTAGCGGGCTCTACGAGCAGTACTTC. This sequence encodes CASSLGLTSGLYEQYF.

The rearrangement links TRBV7-2 to TRBJ2-7, with 9 bases fitting TRBD1. Germline V gene data show CDR1 as SGHTA and CDR2 as FQGNSA. The CDR3 sequence is 14 residues long. V gave up 6 bases and J gave up 2 bases; unmatched junction bases: 5. In nucleotides, the CDR3 is TGTGCCAGCAGTCTACAGGGGGCACCCTACGAGCAGTACTTC. Translation: CASSLQGAPYEQYF. Supplemented by reference TRBV7-2 and TRBJ2-7, the full variable domain reads GAGVSQSPSNKVTEKGKDVELRCDPISGHTALYWYRQSLGQGLEFLIYFQGNSAPDKSGLPSDRFSAERTGGSVSTLTIQRTQQEDSAVYLCASSLQGAPYEQYFGPGTRLTVT.

The CDR3 loop reads CASNRGTLLAEQYF. CDR3 sequence (DNA): TGTGCCAGCAACCGCGGGACCCTTCTCGCGGAGCAGTACTTC. V and J are TRBV7-2 and TRBJ2-7, with D possibly matching TRBD2 (6 bases). The germline V gene has CDR1 SGHTA and CDR2 FQGNSA. The V end was cut by 7 bases, the J end by 7 bases, with 20 bases between. This CDR3 contains 14 residues. The full variable domain, completed using reference TRBV7-2 and TRBJ2-7, is GAGVSQSPSNKVTEKGKDVELRCDPISGHTALYWYRQSLGQGLEFLIYFQGNSAPDKSGLPSDRFSAERTGGSVSTLTIQRTQQEDSAVYLCASNRGTLLAEQYFGPGTRLTVT.

The V gene is TRBV7-2, the J gene TRBJ2-2; TRBD1 or TRBD2 may be the D gene (5 bases each). Trimming took 5 bases from V and 0 from J, leaving 10 bases between them. Germline lookup yields CDR1 SGHTA and CDR2 FQGNSA. This CDR3 region has 15 residues. The CDR3 sequence is CASSLLGANTGELFF. In nucleotides, the CDR3 is TGTGCCAGCAGCCTTTTGGGGGCGAACACCGGGGAGCTGTTTTTT.

The rearrangement joins TRBV5-3 to TRBJ2-7, with TRBD1 matching over 7 bases. TRBV5-3 is an open reading frame, and its role is uncertain. The V gene end was trimmed by 3 bases and the J gene end by 3 bases; junction bases not matched to a gene: 9. The CDR3 length is 15 residues. The CDR3 reads CARSYRQGAFYEQYF. The CDR3 bases are TGTGCCAGAAGCTATCGACAGGGAGCTTTCTACGAGCAGTACTTC.